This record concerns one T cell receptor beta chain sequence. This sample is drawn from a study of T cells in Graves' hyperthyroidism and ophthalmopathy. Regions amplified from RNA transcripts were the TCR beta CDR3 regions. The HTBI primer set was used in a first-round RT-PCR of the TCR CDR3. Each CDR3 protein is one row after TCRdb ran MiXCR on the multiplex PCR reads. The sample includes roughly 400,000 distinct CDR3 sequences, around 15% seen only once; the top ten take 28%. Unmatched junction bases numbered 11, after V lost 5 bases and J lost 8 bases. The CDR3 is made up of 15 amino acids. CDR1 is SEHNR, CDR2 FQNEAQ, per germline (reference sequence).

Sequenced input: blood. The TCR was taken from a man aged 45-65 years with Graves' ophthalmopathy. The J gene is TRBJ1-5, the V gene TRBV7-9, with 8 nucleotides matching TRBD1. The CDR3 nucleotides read TGTGCCAGCAGCGTCAGAACAGGGGGGAGGGAGCCCCAGCATTTT. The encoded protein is CASSVRTGGREPQHF.